Following are 8 T cell receptor beta chains from one sample sequenced in a study of Graves' ophthalmopathy and Graves' hyperthyroidism. Beta-chain TCR CDR3 regions were amplified from RNA transcripts. In the first round, RT-PCR was carried out with HTBI primers, and a multiplex PCR formed the second round. MiXCR, applied by TCRdb to the multiplex PCR reads, yields one record per CDR3 protein. The repertoire has around 670,000 distinct CDR3 sequences, 40% of them found once; the top ten carry roughly 46%. The sample consisted of peripheral blood. These receptors were obtained from an adult man with Graves' ophthalmopathy.

This chain connects TRBV7-2 to TRBJ1-3; possible D gene TRBD1, 5 bases. Trimming took off 5 bases at V and 0 bases at J, with 11 bases between the two ends. This CDR3 has 15 residues. CDR1 is SGHTA and CDR2 is FQGNSA in the germline V gene. This chain's CDR3 is CASSQVQASGNTIYF. The CDR3 DNA follows: TGTGCCAGCAGCCAAGTACAGGCCTCTGGAAACACCATATATTTT.

This clonotype has ten or more counts. The J gene is TRBJ1-1, the V gene TRBV25-1; D is perhaps TRBD1 (6 bases). Germline CDR1 is MGHDK and CDR2 is SYGVNS. V was shortened by 1 base and J by 3 bases, with 9 bases between the two germline ends. The CDR3 is 14 residues long. CDR3: CASSESGGHTEAFF. DNA for the CDR3: TGTGCCAGCAGTGAATCGGGGGGGCACACTGAAGCTTTCTTT.

The chain couples TRBV12-3 or TRBV12-4 to TRBJ1-5; TRBD1 might be the D (5 bases). This CDR3 is 13 amino acids long. Trimming shortened V by 3 bases and J by 15 bases, and 18 bases separated the two germline ends. This chain's CDR3 is CASSLGTELIGHF. The CDR3 region has the DNA TGTGCCAGCAGTTTGGGGACGGAACTCATTGGGCATTTT.

Here the CDR3 reads CSAILHSGNTIYF. The CDR3 DNA reads as TGCAGTGCTATCCTTCACTCTGGAAACACCATATATTTT. This rearrangement joins TRBV20-1 to TRBJ1-3; D unresolved. Trimming took 4 bases from V and 0 from J, leaving 7 bases between them. Germline loops: CDR1 DFQATT, CDR2 SNEGSKA (reference sequence). The CDR3 covers 13 residues.

This chain uses TRBV29-1 with TRBJ1-2, with 8 bases fitting TRBD1. From germline, CDR1 is SQVTM and CDR2 ANQGSEA. Trimming at V came to 7 bases and at J to 4 bases, leaving 11 bases not matched to a gene. There are 14 residues in the CDR3. The CDR3 loop is CSDRRDRTSYGYTF. The CDR3 DNA reads TGCAGCGATCGTCGGGACAGGACCTCCTATGGCTACACCTTC. Variable domain in full (rest from reference TRBV29-1 and TRBJ1-2): SAVISQKPSRDICQRGTSLTIQCQVDSQVTMMFWYRQQPGQSLTLIATANQGSEATYESGFVIDKFPISRPNLTFSTLTVSNMSPEDSSIYLCSDRRDRTSYGYTFGSGTRLTVV.

The rearrangement uses TRBV2 and TRBJ2-7; D not certain. The V gene's germline CDR1 is SNHLY and CDR2 FYNNEI. Trimming cost V 6 bases and J 5 bases, with 11 bases left between them. The CDR3 has 12 residues. In nucleotides, the CDR3 is TGTGCCAGCAGCCAAGTCAGACACGAGCAGTACTTC. It is translated as CASSQVRHEQYF.

This clonotype was picked up many times. The CDR3 region is CASSEGRGLTTEAFF. The CDR3 DNA follows: TGCGCCAGCAGTGAGGGCAGGGGTTTGACCACTGAAGCTTTCTTT. The genes are TRBV10-1 and TRBJ1-1; tentative D call: TRBD1 (6 bases). The length of the CDR3 is 15 residues. V lost 2 bases to trimming and J lost 4 bases, with 14 bases between them. Looked up from germline, CDR1 is WNHNN and CDR2 is SYGVQD (reference sequence).

This clonotype was counted many times. The J gene is TRBJ1-5, the V gene TRBV2, with unresolved D. The V gene lost 7 bases and the J gene lost 3 bases, with 10 bases spanning the gap. Per germline, CDR1 SNHLY and CDR2 FYNNEI. The CDR3 length is 13 residues. The CDR3: CASKRDFNQPQHF. In DNA, the CDR3 is TGTGCCAGCAAGCGAGACTTCAATCAGCCCCAGCATTTT.